Given below is one T cell receptor beta chain in context. Its antigen remains unidentified. This record comes from a study of T cells in Graves' hyperthyroidism and ophthalmopathy. Overall study findings and caveats: Appearing also in blood were most of the thyroid clonotypes expanded above 0.001.

What was amplified from RNA transcripts were TCR beta CDR3 regions. Initially, a first-round RT-PCR of the TCR CDR3 employed the HTBI primer set. MiXCR, run by TCRdb on the multiplex PCR reads, gives a single entry per CDR3 protein. The sample comprises under 400,000 distinct CDR3 sequences, less than 15% of which are singletons, and around 9.2% rests with the top ten. Per germline, CDR1 MGHRA and CDR2 YSYEKL. The CDR3 covers 16 residues. Trimming removed 0 bases from V and 5 bases from J; junction bases left unmatched: 8. Clinical symptoms, serum thyroxine and TRAb, thyroid ultrasound and orbital computed tomography together formed the diagnostic basis.

The J gene is TRBJ2-3, the V gene TRBV4-1, with 7 positions matching TRBD2. Sequencing was done on a sample of blood. This sequence originates from a woman in her late teens or twenties with Graves' hyperthyroidism. This CDR3 reads CASSQDPGTGGDTQYF. Here the CDR3 DNA reads TGCGCCAGCAGCCAAGACCCGGGAACGGGGGGAGATACGCAGTATTTT.